The subject of this entry is one T cell receptor beta chain. This entry is derived from a study of early T cells in non-severe SARS-CoV-2 infection. The V and J ends lost 0 bases and 4 bases respectively, with 15 bases between them. This CDR3 spans 15 amino acids. In germline, CDR1 is DFQATT, CDR2 SNEGSKA (reference sequence). TCRdb reprocessed the 5' RACE reads with MiXCR, giving one entry per CDR3 protein. Of 50,000 to 65,000 distinct CDR3 sequences listed, around 10% are singletons. The source is an adult who was a healthcare worker with PCR-confirmed SARS-CoV-2 infection or an uninfected control (not recorded which). The sample taken for sequencing was whole blood. This chain uses TRBV20-1 with TRBJ1-2; D not certain. The CDR3 DNA sequence: TGCAGTGCTAGAGATCGGGCCCAGAGCACCTATGGCTACACCTTC. Amino acids: CSARDRAQSTYGYTF.